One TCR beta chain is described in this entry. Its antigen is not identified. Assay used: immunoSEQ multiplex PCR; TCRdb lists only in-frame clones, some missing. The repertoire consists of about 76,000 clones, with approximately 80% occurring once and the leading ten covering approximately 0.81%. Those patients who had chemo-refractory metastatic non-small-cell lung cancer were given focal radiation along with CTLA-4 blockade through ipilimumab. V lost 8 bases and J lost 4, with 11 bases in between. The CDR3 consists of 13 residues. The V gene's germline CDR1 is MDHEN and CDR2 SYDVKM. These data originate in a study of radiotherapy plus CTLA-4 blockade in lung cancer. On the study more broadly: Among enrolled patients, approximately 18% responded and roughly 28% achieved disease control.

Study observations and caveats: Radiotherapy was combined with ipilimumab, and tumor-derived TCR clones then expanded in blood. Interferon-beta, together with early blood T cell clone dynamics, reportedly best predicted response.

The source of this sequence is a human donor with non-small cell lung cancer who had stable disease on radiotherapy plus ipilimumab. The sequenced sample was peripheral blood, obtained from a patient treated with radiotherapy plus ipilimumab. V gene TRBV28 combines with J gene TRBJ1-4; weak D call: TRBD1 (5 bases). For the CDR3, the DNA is TGTGCCAGCGGGGTGGGGGGTAATGAAAAACTGTTTTTT. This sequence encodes CASGVGGNEKLFF. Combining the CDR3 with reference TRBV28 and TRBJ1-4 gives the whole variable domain DVKVTQSSRYLVKRTGEKVFLECVQDMDHENMFWYRQDPGLGLRLIYFSYDVKMKEKGDIPEGYSVSREKKERFSLILESASTNQTSMYLCASGVGGNEKLFFGSGTQLSVL.